Each of the 16 T cell receptor beta chains below was sequenced from the same sample in a study of cytomegalovirus exposure and HLA in healthy donors. The PCR used 60 Vbeta and 13 Jbeta primers. The protocol was immunoSEQ multiplex PCR, while the TCRdb copy is restricted to in-frame clones and leaves out a portion. The sample comprises hundreds of thousands of clones, approximately 81% of which are singletons, and about 3% rests with the top ten. Sequencing was done on a sample of PBMCs. The receptors were sampled from a man in his thirties or forties in good health and CMV-seronegative.

The V and J genes are TRBV7-9 and TRBJ1-5; TRBD1 matches at 8 bases. Germline CDR1 reads SEHNR; CDR2 reads FQNEAQ (reference sequence). The CDR3 has 14 residues. V shed 4 bases and J 7 bases; nucleotides not matched to a gene: 6. The CDR3 DNA is TGTGCCAGCAGCTCAGGACAGGGCCGGCAGCCCCAGCATTTT. Translation: CASSSGQGRQPQHF. Filled out from reference TRBV7-9 and TRBJ1-5, the complete variable domain reads DTGVSQNPRHKITKRGQNVTFRCDPISEHNRLYWYRQTLGQGPEFLTYFQNEAQLEKSRLLSDRFSAERPKGSFSTLEIQRTEQGDSAMYLCASSSGQGRQPQHFGDGTRLSIL.

This chain links TRBV4-1 with TRBJ1-2; 7 positions match TRBD1. The CDR3 length is 15 residues. After removal of 0 bases from V and 3 bases from J, the junction contained 4 bases not matched to a gene. The V gene's germline CDR1 is MGHRA and CDR2 YSYEKL. In DNA, the CDR3 is TGCGCCAGCAGCCAAGATCAAGGGACAGACTATGGCTACACCTTC. Its translation is CASSQDQGTDYGYTF.

V and J are TRBV19 and TRBJ2-2; the match to TRBD2 covers 14 bases. This CDR3 contains 19 residues. Germline V gives CDR1 LNHDA, CDR2 SQIVND (reference sequence). V lost 5 bases and J lost 1; bases outside the gene matches: 9. The CDR3 coding sequence is TGTGCCAGTAGTCCGCGGACTAGCGGGGGGACGGAGAACACCGGGGAGCTGTTTTTT. This gives the protein CASSPRTSGGTENTGELFF.

J is TRBJ2-1 and V is TRBV10-1, with TRBD2 matching 14 bases. The CDR3 totals 19 residues. V was pared by 2 bases and J by 0 bases, with 6 bases of the junction left unmatched. Germline lookup yields CDR1 WNHNN and CDR2 SYGVQD (reference sequence). CDR3 residues: CASSEIGTSGGPSYNEQFF. The CDR3, as DNA: TGCGCCAGCAGTGAGATAGGGACTAGCGGGGGCCCCTCCTACAATGAGCAGTTCTTC.

The J gene is TRBJ2-1, the V gene TRBV11-2; D is perhaps TRBD2 (6 bases). Germline V CDR1 and CDR2: SGHAT, FQNNGV. The CDR3 is 15 residues long. Trimming took 2 bases from V and 0 from J, leaving 8 bases between them. CDR3 nucleotide sequence: TGTGCCAGCAGCTTAATCGGGGGCTCCTACAATGAGCAGTTCTTC. It codes for CASSLIGGSYNEQFF. Combining the CDR3 with reference TRBV11-2 and TRBJ2-1 gives the whole variable domain EAGVAQSPRYKIIEKRQSVAFWCNPISGHATLYWYQQILGQGPKLLIQFQNNGVVDDSQLPKDRFSAERLKGVDSTLKIQPAKLEDSAVYLCASSLIGGSYNEQFFGPGTRLTVL.

In this sample, this clone turned up a few times. The rearrangement joins TRBV28 to TRBJ1-1; D is possibly TRBD1 (6 bases). Trimming stripped 4 bases from V and 5 bases from J, with 14 bases between. CDR1 and CDR2 from the germline V gene are MDHEN and SYDVKM. The CDR3 length is 14 residues. The CDR3 spells CASSSTLRGTEAFF. Here the CDR3 DNA reads TGTGCCAGCAGTTCCACATTGAGGGGGACTGAAGCTTTCTTT. The whole variable domain, remainder taken from reference TRBV28 and TRBJ1-1, is DVKVTQSSRYLVKRTGEKVFLECVQDMDHENMFWYRQDPGLGLRLIYFSYDVKMKEKGDIPEGYSVSREKKERFSLILESASTNQTSMYLCASSSTLRGTEAFFGQGTRLTVV.

This clone came up once. The chain links TRBV23-1 to TRBJ1-1; D remains ambiguous. TRBV23-1 is treated as an ORF (open reading frame) with a function not yet certain. Trimming shortened V by 7 bases and J by 1 base, and 13 bases separated the two germline ends. This CDR3 contains 14 residues. The CDR3 sequence: CASIREVANTEAFF. Written as DNA, the CDR3 is TGCGCCAGCATCCGGGAGGTTGCGAACACTGAAGCTTTCTTT.

The chain employs TRBV27 and TRBJ1-5; 9 nucleotides match TRBD1. CDR1 is MNHEY, CDR2 SMNVEV, per germline (reference sequence). V was clipped by 4 bases and J by 5 bases; unmatched bases: 6. The CDR3 sequence is 15 residues long. CDR3 in amino acids: CASSSLGQGHQPQHF. The DNA of the CDR3 is TGTGCCAGCAGTTCCTTAGGACAGGGGCATCAGCCCCAGCATTTT.

CDR3 residues: CASSPRTSGGANSGTQYF. In DNA, the CDR3 is TGTGCCAGCAGCCCTAGGACTAGCGGGGGGGCGAATTCCGGGACCCAGTACTTC. The chain carries TRBV9 and TRBJ2-5, with 15 bases fitting TRBD2. The CDR3 is 18 residues long. Germline CDR1 reads SGDLS; CDR2 reads YYNGEE. V lost 4 bases to trimming and J lost 7 bases; unmatched junction nucleotides: 14.

This clone came up a few times. The V gene is TRBV11-2, the J gene TRBJ1-1, with TRBD1 matching 9 bases. This CDR3 is built from 16 residues. Germline-derived CDR1 and CDR2 are SGHAT and FQNNGV. V trimming: 5 bases; J trimming: 5 bases; junction bases outside the gene matches: 12. CDR3 protein: CASSLGQGHRRTEAFF. The DNA of the CDR3 is TGTGCCAGCAGCCTGGGACAGGGTCATCGGAGGACTGAAGCTTTCTTT.

The V and J genes are TRBV5-1 and TRBJ1-3; D unclear. V lost 7 bases and J lost 0, with 8 bases in between. The germline gives CDR1 SGHRS, CDR2 YFSETQ. The CDR3 length is 13 residues. This chain's CDR3 is CASRVGSGNTIYF. DNA of the CDR3: TGCGCCAGCCGGGTAGGCTCTGGAAACACCATATATTTT.

The chain carries TRBV28 and TRBJ2-1, with 10 bases matching TRBD2. The CDR3 is 14 residues long. Germline V gene sequence: CDR1 MDHEN, CDR2 SYDVKM. V lost 2 bases to trimming and J lost 9 bases; unmatched junction nucleotides: 4. As DNA, the CDR3 is TGTGCCAGCAGTTTAACTAGCGGGGTTGGTGAGCAGTTCTTC. Its translation: CASSLTSGVGEQFF.

The V gene is TRBV18, the J gene TRBJ2-1; D is uncertain. CDR1 is KGHSH and CDR2 is LQKENI in the germline V gene. This CDR3 has 15 residues. V was trimmed by 2 bases and J by 0 bases, leaving 8 bases between them. CDR3 region: CASSPMSSSYNEQFF. DNA of the CDR3: TGTGCCAGCTCACCAATGTCCAGCTCCTACAATGAGCAGTTCTTC.

This clone has just one count. The V gene is TRBV28, the J gene TRBJ2-1; the match to TRBD1 covers 12 bases. This CDR3 is built from 16 residues. Germline assignment: CDR1 MDHEN and CDR2 SYDVKM. Trimming took 2 bases from V and 4 from J; bases not matched to a gene: 3. CDR3 region: CASSLTGQGAYNEQFF. CDR3 DNA sequence: TGTGCCAGCAGTTTAACGGGACAGGGGGCATACAATGAGCAGTTCTTC.

The rearrangement links TRBV28 to TRBJ1-4; D is undetermined. The CDR3 covers 15 residues. The V end was cut by 9 bases, the J end by 2 bases, with 16 bases between. Germline V lookup: CDR1 MDHEN, CDR2 SYDVKM. The CDR3 DNA is TGTGCCAGTTCCGTCTCCTCGGGGACTAATGAAAAACTGTTTTTT. It is translated as CASSVSSGTNEKLFF. Using reference TRBV28 and TRBJ1-4 for the parts outside the CDR3, the full variable domain is DVKVTQSSRYLVKRTGEKVFLECVQDMDHENMFWYRQDPGLGLRLIYFSYDVKMKEKGDIPEGYSVSREKKERFSLILESASTNQTSMYLCASSVSSGTNEKLFFGSGTQLSVL.

The genes are TRBV6-1 and TRBJ2-5, with 7 bases matching TRBD1. The DNA end lines up better with TRBJ2-7; the J call may be wrong. Germline loops: CDR1 MNHNS, CDR2 SASEGT. The CDR3 covers 14 residues. The CDR3 DNA follows: TGTGCCAACAGCCCGTCGACAGGGCCGGGCGAGCAGTACTTC. This codes for CANSPSTGPGEQYF.